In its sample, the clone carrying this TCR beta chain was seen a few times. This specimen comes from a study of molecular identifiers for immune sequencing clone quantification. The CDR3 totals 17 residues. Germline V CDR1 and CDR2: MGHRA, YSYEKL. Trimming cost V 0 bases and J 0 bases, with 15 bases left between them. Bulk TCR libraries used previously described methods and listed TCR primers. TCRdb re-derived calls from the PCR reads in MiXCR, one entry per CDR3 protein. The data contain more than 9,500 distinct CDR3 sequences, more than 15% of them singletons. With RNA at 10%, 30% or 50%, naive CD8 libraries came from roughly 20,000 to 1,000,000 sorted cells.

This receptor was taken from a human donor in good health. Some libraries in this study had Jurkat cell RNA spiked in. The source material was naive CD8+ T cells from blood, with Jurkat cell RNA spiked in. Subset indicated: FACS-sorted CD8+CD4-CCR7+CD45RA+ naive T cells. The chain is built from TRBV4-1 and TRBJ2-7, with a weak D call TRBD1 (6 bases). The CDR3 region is CASSQDPAGAYSYEQYF. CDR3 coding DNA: TGCGCCAGCAGCCAAGATCCGGCAGGGGCCTACTCCTACGAGCAGTACTTC.